These 28 T cell receptor beta chains were sequenced from one sample in a study of CD8 T cells in ankylosing spondylitis. TCRdb re-called the 5' RACE reads with MiXCR, one entry per CDR3 protein. The sample shows around 25,000 distinct CDR3 sequences, 10% to 15% of them seen only once. The source material was blood. The receptor source for this set is a male donor with ankylosing spondylitis or in good health (not recorded which).

This clonotype was seen a few times. V usage is TRBV3-1 and J usage is TRBJ2-1, with unresolved D. V dropped 0 bases and J dropped 7 bases, with 7 bases sitting between them. This CDR3 comprises 13 residues. CDR1 and CDR2 (germline): LGHDT, YNNKEL (reference sequence). The CDR3 region is CASSQDRSNEQFF. The DNA of the CDR3 is TGTGCCAGCAGCCAAGATAGAAGTAATGAGCAGTTCTTC.

The chain is built from TRBV3-1 and TRBJ2-5, with 8 positions matching TRBD2. V dropped 6 bases and J dropped 2; count of bases not matched to a gene: 5. Germline V gene lookup returns CDR1 LGHDT and CDR2 YNNKEL (reference sequence). CDR3 length equals 14 residues. The CDR3 spells CASRELAAQETQYF. The CDR3 DNA reads TGTGCCAGCAGGGAACTAGCGGCGCAAGAGACCCAGTACTTC.

There are a few counts of this clonotype. The chain joins TRBV7-2 to TRBJ1-3; possibly TRBD1 for D (5 bases). Trimming pared 5 bases from V and 13 bases from J, leaving 18 bases between. CDR1 is SGHTA, CDR2 FQGNSA, per germline. The CDR3 is 13 residues long. The CDR3 nucleotides read TGTGCCAGCAGCCCCCCCGGCCTCGAGGGGATATATTTT. Translated: CASSPPGLEGIYF.

The chain is built from TRBV5-4 and TRBJ2-1; D remains unclear. This CDR3 spans 16 amino acids. The V end lost 0 bases, the J end lost 2 bases, and 12 bases lay between the germline ends. Germline-derived CDR1 and CDR2 are SGHNT and YYREEE (reference sequence). In nucleotides, the CDR3 is TGTGCCAGCAGCTTGGGGGCCAACTTGGCCTACAATGAGCAGTTCTTC. This translates into CASSLGANLAYNEQFF.

The chain carries TRBV11-2 and TRBJ1-1; 7 positions agree with TRBD1. Germline-derived CDR1 and CDR2 are SGHAT and FQNNGV. The CDR3 contains 15 residues. J gave up 3 bases and V 5 bases, and 9 bases lay outside the gene matches. CDR3 loop: CASSPRQGRDTEAFF. In DNA, the CDR3 is TGTGCCAGCAGCCCGAGACAGGGAAGGGACACTGAAGCTTTCTTT.

This clonotype was recorded many times. The V and J genes are TRBV7-8 and TRBJ2-3; no firm D call. The CDR3 has 12 residues. V was shortened by 3 bases and J by 10 bases, with 11 bases between the two germline ends. Germline V gives CDR1 SGHVS, CDR2 FQNEAQ. The CDR3 loop reads CASSFTVESQYF. The CDR3 DNA reads TGTGCCAGCAGCTTTACGGTCGAGTCGCAGTATTTT.

The chain links TRBV20-1 to TRBJ2-3, with TRBD2 matching over 7 bases. V trimming: 5 bases; J trimming: 2 bases; junction bases outside the gene matches: 19. Germline V gene data show CDR1 as DFQATT and CDR2 as SNEGSKA (reference sequence). The CDR3 is 18 amino acids. The DNA of the CDR3 is TGCAGTGCTGGGCGGGAGAGTGTGGGTAGCCCCTTCACAGATACGCAGTATTTT. It is translated as CSAGRESVGSPFTDTQYF.

This clonotype was observed a few times. The chain combines TRBV4-1 with TRBJ1-4; D is possibly TRBD1 (5 bases). This CDR3 is built from 15 residues. Per germline, CDR1 MGHRA and CDR2 YSYEKL. V shed 0 bases and J shed 10 bases, with 15 bases lying between them. The CDR3 DNA reads TGCGCCAGCAGCCAAGAAGGTTGGGCAGGGAGAAAACTGTTTTTT. This codes for CASSQEGWAGRKLFF.

The sample holds many counts of this clonotype. The CDR3 DNA reads TGCGCCAGCACCATAGCGGGGGCCACGACTACAGGGGAGCAGTTCTTC. Encoded protein: CASTIAGATTTGEQFF. The gene calls are TRBV5-1 and TRBJ2-1, with 9 bases identical to TRBD2. Germline values: CDR1 SGHRS, CDR2 YFSETQ. The CDR3 loop spans 16 amino acids. Trimming at V came to 6 bases and at J to 10 bases, leaving 17 bases not matched to a gene.

This clonotype showed up many times. J is TRBJ2-7 and V is TRBV3-1; 8 bases line up with TRBD1. Germline-derived CDR1 and CDR2 are LGHDT and YNNKEL (reference sequence). Trimming removed 4 bases from V and 2 bases from J; junction bases left unmatched: 1. The CDR3 has 13 amino acids. The CDR3 here is CASSLTGAYEQYF. For the CDR3, the DNA is TGTGCCAGCAGCCTGACAGGGGCCTACGAGCAGTACTTC.

This clonotype came up a few times. The chain is built from TRBV4-1 and TRBJ2-7; 10 nucleotides match TRBD2. The V and J ends lost 4 bases and 5 bases, in that order; junction bases with no gene match: 5. There are 14 residues in the CDR3. Germline lookup yields CDR1 MGHRA and CDR2 YSYEKL. DNA of the CDR3: TGCGCCAGCAGCCCTAGCGGGAGAACGGACGAGCAGTACTTC. Protein: CASSPSGRTDEQYF.

V gene TRBV2 combines with J gene TRBJ2-7, with D perhaps TRBD1 (5 bases). The germline V and J ends were trimmed by 7 bases and 4 bases, with 11 bases remaining between them. The germline V gene has CDR1 SNHLY and CDR2 FYNNEI. This CDR3 is built from 12 residues. This CDR3 reads CASIQGRYEQYF. CDR3 bases: TGTGCCAGCATTCAGGGTCGGTACGAGCAGTACTTC.

In its sample, this clonotype was seen many times. The chain has TRBV10-3 and TRBJ2-5, with D uncertain. This CDR3 is built from 14 residues. Germline lookup yields CDR1 ENHRY and CDR2 SYGVKD. V shed 2 bases and J shed 7 bases, with 14 bases lying between them. CDR3 residues: CAISEHSPIATQYF. CDR3 DNA sequence: TGTGCCATCAGTGAGCACAGCCCCATCGCGACCCAGTACTTC.

This clonotype has a single count. The chain is built from TRBV19 and TRBJ2-2; tentatively, D is TRBD1 (5 bases). Trimming removed 6 bases from V and 5 bases from J, with 10 bases in between. Germline CDR1 is LNHDA and CDR2 is SQIVND (reference sequence). CDR3 length: 13 amino acids. The CDR3 nucleotides read TGTGCCAGTAGCATGTCAGGGACCGGGGAGCTGTTTTTT. It yields the protein CASSMSGTGELFF.

This clonotype was detected only a few times. This sequence joins TRBV3-1 and TRBJ2-2; D is perhaps TRBD1 (8 bases). The CDR3 loop spans 16 amino acids. In germline, CDR1 is LGHDT, CDR2 YNNKEL (reference sequence). Between the trimmed V and J ends, which lost 3 bases and 4 bases, there was a span of 15 bases. This chain's CDR3 is CASSHGQGGITGELFF. The CDR3 nucleotides are TGTGCCAGCAGCCATGGACAGGGAGGGATCACCGGGGAGCTGTTTTTT.

This clonotype was counted at least ten times. This chain connects TRBV7-2 to TRBJ2-7; no definite D call. The V end was cut by 2 bases, the J end by 3 bases, with 8 bases between. Germline loops: CDR1 SGHTA, CDR2 FQGNSA. CDR3 length: 13 residues. Here the CDR3 DNA reads TGTGCCAGCAGCTTAAGTAAGGGCTACGAGCAGTACTTC. Residues: CASSLSKGYEQYF.

The sample holds many counts of this clonotype. The chain combines TRBV5-1 with TRBJ2-5; 9 bases map to TRBD1. The CDR3 sequence is 14 residues long. J gave up 1 base and V 4 bases, and 2 bases lay outside the gene matches. Germline V lookup: CDR1 SGHRS, CDR2 YFSETQ. The CDR3 protein is CASSVGQGQETQYF. The CDR3 nucleotides are TGCGCCAGCAGCGTGGGACAGGGCCAAGAGACCCAGTACTTC.

The chain couples TRBV4-3 to TRBJ2-7, with TRBD1 as a possible D gene (5 bases). The CDR3 spans 16 residues. CDR1 LGHNA and CDR2 YSLEER come from the germline V gene. Between the trimmed V and J ends, which lost 2 bases and 4 bases, there was a span of 18 bases. The DNA of the CDR3 is TGCGCCAGCAGCCAAAGTCCCTCGGGCAGGGTTTACGAGCAGTACTTC. This encodes CASSQSPSGRVYEQYF.

In this sample, this clonotype turned up many times. This chain uses TRBV20-1 with TRBJ1-5; a possible D gene is TRBD1 (5 bases). Germline V lookup: CDR1 DFQATT, CDR2 SNEGSKA (reference sequence). Trimming cost V 1 base and J 6 bases, with 10 bases left between them. The CDR3 is 13 amino acids. CDR3 loop: CSARVGRVQPQHF. In nucleotides, the CDR3 is TGCAGTGCTAGAGTCGGCAGGGTTCAGCCCCAGCATTTT.

In its sample, this clonotype was seen many times. J is TRBJ2-4 and V is TRBV6-1, with D unresolved. V was trimmed by 2 bases and J by 6 bases, leaving 8 bases between them. Germline V CDR1 and CDR2: MNHNS, SASEGT. The CDR3 consists of 13 residues. CDR3 coding DNA: TGTGCCAGCAGTGAATCCGGTCGAAACATTCAGTACTTC. Translating gives CASSESGRNIQYF.

This clonotype was seen at least ten times. This rearrangement joins TRBV28 to TRBJ2-5; D is perhaps TRBD1 (8 bases). The CDR3 has 15 amino acids. Germline assignment: CDR1 MDHEN and CDR2 SYDVKM. Trimming left V 6 bases short and J 0 bases short, with 14 bases between. The CDR3 reads CASSHRGGYQETQYF. The CDR3 coding sequence is TGTGCCAGCAGCCACAGGGGGGGGTACCAAGAGACCCAGTACTTC.

This clonotype has ten or more counts. This chain connects TRBV6-4 to TRBJ2-1, with D perhaps TRBD1 (5 bases). Germline V lookup: CDR1 MRHNA, CDR2 SNTAGT. Trimming removed 3 bases at V and 2 bases at J, with 11 bases between. CDR3 length equals 15 residues. The CDR3 is CASSERQGTYNEQFF. The DNA of the CDR3 is TGTGCCAGCAGTGAAAGGCAGGGTACCTACAATGAGCAGTTCTTC.

This clonotype was counted ten times or more. The chain uses TRBV29-1 and TRBJ2-2; 14 nucleotides align to TRBD2. This CDR3 is 14 amino acids long. The trim removed 6 bases at V and 4 bases at J, leaving 1 base unmatched. CDR1 SQVTM and CDR2 ANQGSEA come from the germline V gene. In DNA form, the CDR3 reads TGCAGCGTCGGGACTAGCGGGAGCACCGGGGAGCTGTTTTTT. Translating gives CSVGTSGSTGELFF.

This clonotype was found many times. The chain joins TRBV6-2 or TRBV6-3 to TRBJ2-1; D is possibly TRBD1 or TRBD2 (5 bases each). The CDR3 extends over 13 amino acids. Trimming left V 2 bases short and J 12 bases short, with 14 bases between. The germline V gene encodes CDR1 MNHEY and CDR2 SVGEGT. The CDR3 sequence: CASSYLGPPWQFF. CDR3 nucleotides: TGTGCCAGCAGTTACCTGGGACCCCCCTGGCAGTTCTTC.

The chain joins TRBV29-1 to TRBJ2-7; the D is unclear. Germline V gives CDR1 SQVTM, CDR2 ANQGSEA. With 2 bases removed from V and 5 bases from J, the gap between germline ends came to 10 bases. This CDR3 has 12 amino acids. CDR3 loop: CSVEKLPDEQYV. The CDR3 nucleotides read TGCAGCGTTGAAAAACTCCCGGACGAGCAGTACGTC.

This clonotype was detected many times. V gene TRBV4-2 combines with J gene TRBJ2-2; D not certain. Deletions cut 3 bases from V and 1 base from J, with 9 bases between. CDR1 LGHNA and CDR2 YNFKEQ come from the germline V gene. The CDR3 runs 15 residues. CDR3 amino acids: CASSQGSGNTGELFF. The CDR3 DNA reads TGTGCCAGCAGCCAGGGTTCGGGGAACACCGGGGAGCTGTTTTTT.

This clonotype has a count of ten or more. The chain employs TRBV29-1 and TRBJ2-5; 13 bases fit TRBD2. Germline V gene sequence: CDR1 SQVTM, CDR2 ANQGSEA. The junction had 4 bases not matched to a gene; V was cut back by 4 bases and J by 5 bases. The CDR3 covers 14 residues. The CDR3 nucleotides are TGCAGCGTTGGAGGACTAGCGGGAGTGGAGACCCAGTACTTC. It is translated as CSVGGLAGVETQYF.

This clonotype has a count of ten or more. The chain uses TRBV29-1 and TRBJ1-1; D unresolved. The CDR3 has 10 residues. V was pared by 4 bases and J by 2 bases, with 2 bases between. The germline V gene encodes CDR1 SQVTM and CDR2 ANQGSEA. CDR3 residues: CSVGNTEAFF. DNA of the CDR3: TGCAGCGTTGGAAACACTGAAGCTTTCTTT.